These 19 T cell receptor beta chains were sequenced from one sample in a study of cytomegalovirus exposure and HLA in healthy donors. PCR used 60 Vbeta primers and 13 Jbeta primers. Profiling relied on immunoSEQ multiplex PCR, and the TCRdb table lists in-frame clones only, not all of them. The table has some 85,000 clones, around 85% seen once. Sequenced material: PBMCs. The receptors were gathered from a woman between 50 and 59 years old in good health and CMV-seronegative.

The rearrangement joins TRBV5-1 to TRBJ1-1, with D possibly TRBD1 on 6 matching bases. This CDR3 region has 16 residues. V lost 3 bases to trimming and J lost 1 base, with 16 bases between them. The V gene's germline CDR1 is SGHRS and CDR2 YFSETQ. The CDR3 DNA follows: TGCGCCAGCAGCTGGACTCCGGGACAAAAGAACACTGAAGCTTTCTTT. Protein: CASSWTPGQKNTEAFF.

The rearrangement links TRBV28 to TRBJ1-1; TRBD1 aligns across 7 bases. V lost 4 bases to trimming and J lost 4 bases; unmatched junction nucleotides: 6. This CDR3 has 14 residues. Germline V CDR1 and CDR2: MDHEN, SYDVKM. CDR3 region: CASSSPGGGTEAFF. CDR3 coding DNA: TGTGCCAGCAGTTCCCCAGGGGGTGGCACTGAAGCTTTCTTT.

This clone was detected only once. This chain connects TRBV5-1 to TRBJ2-5; 7 nucleotides line up with TRBD2. Germline V gene data show CDR1 as SGHRS and CDR2 as YFSETQ. The CDR3 has 14 amino acids. The junction had 7 bases not matched to a gene; V was cut back by 4 bases and J by 4 bases. CDR3 in DNA: TGCGCCAGCAGCCCCCGGGGAGGGAGAGAGACCCAGTACTTC. Translating gives CASSPRGGRETQYF.

About this clone itself: The DNA is omitted, as the CDR3 cannot be located on it reliably, and the CDR3 follows TCRdb's listing. The chain is built from TRBV5-1 and TRBJ1-3; no DNA check was done on the table's D call, TRBD1. Germline values: CDR1 SGHRS, CDR2 YFSETQ. The CDR3 has 15 amino acids, counting both end residues. CDR3 amino acids: CASSPGVGPGNTVYF.

This clone is a singleton in its sample. This rearrangement joins TRBV5-4 to TRBJ2-5; 12 bases align to TRBD2. Germline V gene lookup returns CDR1 SGHNT and CDR2 YYREEE (reference sequence). The CDR3 loop spans 18 amino acids. J gave up 5 bases and V 0 bases, and 11 bases lay outside the gene matches. In DNA, the CDR3 is TGTGCCAGCAGCTTGGAAGCTAGCGGGGGGGCCTGGGGTGAGACCCAGTACTTC. Its protein product is CASSLEASGGAWGETQYF.

The sample holds one count of this clone. The CDR3 DNA reads as TGTGCCAGCAGCACAGGGTCTGGCAATGAGCAGTTCTTC. This translates into CASSTGSGNEQFF. This chain links TRBV7-6 with TRBJ2-1; D possibly corresponds to TRBD1 (6 bases). The CDR3 runs 13 residues. Germline V lookup: CDR1 SGHVS, CDR2 FNYEAQ. Between the trimmed V and J ends, which lost 5 bases and 6 bases, there was a span of 11 bases.

DNA of the CDR3: TGCGCCAGCAGCTTGGGGACAGGCAGCACCGGGGAGCTGTTTTTT. Translated, it gives CASSLGTGSTGELFF. V and J are TRBV5-1 and TRBJ2-2, with 7 bases that match TRBD1. J was trimmed by 4 bases and V by 0 bases; bases with no gene match: 3. Germline values: CDR1 SGHRS, CDR2 YFSETQ. CDR3 size: 15 residues. The complete variable domain, with remaining parts taken from reference TRBV5-1 and TRBJ2-2, reads KAGVTQTPRYLIKTRGQQVTLSCSPISGHRSVSWYQQTPGQGLQFLFEYFSETQRNKGNFPGRFSGRQFSNSRSEMNVSTLELGDSALYLCASSLGTGSTGELFFGEGSRLTVL.

The chain joins TRBV5-6 to TRBJ2-1; 12 bases map to TRBD2. V lost 4 bases, J lost 3 bases, and 2 bases stayed unmatched. The germline CDR1 and CDR2 sequences are SGHDT and YYEEEE. This CDR3 region has 15 residues. CDR3 sequence (DNA): TGTGCCAGCAGCAGGACTAGCGGGGACTACAATGAGCAGTTCTTC. Residues: CASSRTSGDYNEQFF. Together with reference TRBV5-6 and TRBJ2-1, the CDR3 gives the full variable domain: DAGVTQSPTHLIKTRGQQVTLRCSPKSGHDTVSWYQQALGQGPQFIFQYYEEEERQRGNFPDRFSGHQFPNYSSELNVNALLLGDSALYLCASSRTSGDYNEQFFGPGTRLTVL.

The rearrangement joins TRBV5-1 to TRBJ1-4; 11 bases line up with TRBD1. Trimming at V came to 4 bases and at J to 7 bases, leaving 3 bases not matched to a gene. The V gene's germline CDR1 is SGHRS and CDR2 YFSETQ. The CDR3 covers 14 residues. In nucleotides, the CDR3 is TGCGCCAGCAGCCGGACAGGGGGCTTTGAAAAACTGTTTTTT. As protein: CASSRTGGFEKLFF.

The chain recombines TRBV28 with TRBJ2-3, with D perhaps matching TRBD2 (5 bases). Germline lookup yields CDR1 MDHEN and CDR2 SYDVKM. Trimming cost V 3 bases and J 5 bases, with 12 bases left between them. CDR3 size: 14 residues. The CDR3 is CASSFEGRGDTQYF. CDR3 sequence (DNA): TGTGCCAGCAGTTTTGAGGGTCGGGGAGATACGCAGTATTTT.

This clone was detected only a few times. This chain links TRBV12-5 with TRBJ2-3; D gene unclear. V lost 0 bases and J 3 bases, leaving 16 bases between the germline ends. CDR3 size: 17 residues. Per germline, CDR1 LGHNT and CDR2 FRNRAP. CDR3 nucleotides: TGTGCTAGTGGTTTGGTTGTAGTACCAACTAAGACAGATACGCAGTATTTT. Translated: CASGLVVVPTKTDTQYF.

This rearrangement joins TRBV5-5 to TRBJ2-7, with TRBD2 matching 8 bases. Germline V gives CDR1 SGHKS, CDR2 YYEKEE (reference sequence). V gave up 1 base and J gave up 2 bases; unmatched junction bases: 5. CDR3 length: 15 residues. CDR3 DNA: TGTGCCAGCAGCTTGTATAGCGGGGCAACCTACGAGCAGTACGTC. Encoded protein: CASSLYSGATYEQYV.

This chain connects TRBV7-2 to TRBJ2-1; 12 nucleotides match TRBD2. CDR3 length: 15 residues. J lost 5 bases, V lost 6 bases, and 5 bases had no gene match. Germline CDR1 is SGHTA and CDR2 is FQGNSA. CDR3 coding DNA: TGTGCCAGCAGGAGCCTAGCGGGGGGGAACAATGAGCAGTTCTTC. Its translation: CASRSLAGGNNEQFF.

This chain joins TRBV18 and TRBJ1-3; D ambiguous. CDR3 size: 15 residues. V was trimmed by 2 bases and J by 2 bases, leaving 10 bases between them. Germline loops: CDR1 KGHSH, CDR2 LQKENI. The CDR3 region has the DNA TGTGCCAGCTCACCATGGGGAGAGGCTGGAAACACCATATATTTT. Residues: CASSPWGEAGNTIYF.

The J gene is TRBJ1-4, the V gene TRBV4-1; D is undetermined. The CDR3 sequence is 15 residues long. V lost 1 base and J lost 0, with 6 bases in between. Germline V gives CDR1 MGHRA, CDR2 YSYEKL. For the CDR3, the DNA is TGCGCCAGCAGCCAAGTGGAGTCAACTAATGAAAAACTGTTTTTT. Amino acids: CASSQVESTNEKLFF.

This chain uses TRBV2 with TRBJ1-1; D is uncertain. The CDR3 has 11 amino acids. The V end was cut by 8 bases, the J end by 3 bases, with 7 bases between. The V gene's germline CDR1 is SNHLY and CDR2 FYNNEI. The CDR3 DNA is TGTGCCAGCGGGCTCGACACTGAAGCTTTCTTT. This translates into CASGLDTEAFF.

The CDR3 protein is CASSLTGGRTEAFF. The CDR3, as DNA: TGTGCCAGCAGTTTAACAGGGGGCCGGACTGAAGCTTTCTTT. The chain joins TRBV28 to TRBJ1-1; 9 bases are shared with TRBD1. Trimming took 2 bases from V and 5 from J; bases not matched to a gene: 3. Germline loops: CDR1 MDHEN, CDR2 SYDVKM. CDR3 length: 14 residues. Variable domain in full (rest from reference TRBV28 and TRBJ1-1): DVKVTQSSRYLVKRTGEKVFLECVQDMDHENMFWYRQDPGLGLRLIYFSYDVKMKEKGDIPEGYSVSREKKERFSLILESASTNQTSMYLCASSLTGGRTEAFFGQGTRLTVV.

This rearrangement joins TRBV27 to TRBJ2-1; weak D call: TRBD1 (7 bases). CDR3 length: 11 residues. Trimming removed 10 bases at V and 6 bases at J, with 10 bases between. Germline lookup yields CDR1 MNHEY and CDR2 SMNVEV (reference sequence). CDR3: CATQGGNEQFF. In DNA form, the CDR3 reads TGTGCCACCCAGGGGGGCAATGAGCAGTTCTTC.

The V call is TRBV2, the J call TRBJ2-5, with D unclear. The CDR3 sequence is 12 residues long. V was clipped by 4 bases and J by 7 bases, with 10 bases between them. Looked up from germline, CDR1 is SNHLY and CDR2 is FYNNEI. The CDR3 region is CASSGQRGTQYF. The CDR3 nucleotides are TGTGCCAGCAGTGGTCAGCGCGGGACCCAGTACTTC.